What follows is one T cell receptor beta chain and its context. Authors' processing steps: Reference gene primer amplification gave estimated nucleated cell counts. Profiling relied on immunoSEQ multiplex PCR, and the TCRdb table lists in-frame clones only, not all of them. The V and J calls and clone size were taken over from that table, and D and trimming were inferred from the DNA. The sample lists around 300,000 clones; 75% to 90% were seen once. The germline CDR1 and CDR2 sequences are SGHRS and YFSETQ. J lost 5 bases, V lost 0 bases, and 6 bases had no gene match. The CDR3 length is 15 residues. This sample was taken from a study of blood T cell repertoires in COVID-19. Study-level information: Sources were T cells, B-cell-depleted T cells, or PBMCs; the material itself was cDNA or gDNA.

The rearrangement uses TRBV5-1 and TRBJ1-1, with 8 nucleotides matching TRBD1. Sequencing was done on a sample of PBMCs or T cells enriched from blood (not recorded which). The source is a woman in her fifties or sixties who had recovered from COVID-19. This CDR3 reads CASSLVQGGGTEAFF. DNA of the CDR3: TGCGCCAGCAGCTTGGTACAGGGGGGAGGTACTGAAGCTTTCTTT.